This T cell receptor (beta chain) came from a study of tumor-infiltrating lymphocytes in oesophageal squamous cell carcinoma (dated by TCRdb to 2016 to 2017). In this sample, this clonotype turned up many times. This clone's antigen is unknown. No much larger clone exists at a distance of one base, and base qualities are not known. Taken from cysteine to phenylalanine, the CDR3 has 15 residues. Only the CDR3 DNA stays, 45 bases, in frame from base 1. For CDR1 and CDR2, the germline V gene lists MNHNS and SASEGT. V and J lose 11 bases and 0 bases, and a span of 17 bases separates them. Libraries were built with PCR. The instrument was an Illumina HiSeq 2000. The public reads were quality trimmed at Q25 with fastp and then assembled into clones with MiXCR by TCRdb, keeping productive beta chains. Rows with a matching CDR3 protein are joined into one entry that keeps the most common DNA and genes. Here the sample has 15,000 to 25,000 distinct CDR3 sequences; about 43% occur a single time. The ten largest account for about 13% of the sample.

The sequence came from a male donor with esophageal squamous cell carcinoma. This chain is built from TRBV6-1 and TRBJ1-3; D gene: possibly TRBD1, on 5 matching bases. Sequencing was carried out using normal esophageal tissue next to the tumor. CDR3 sequence: CAVSSAGTSGNTIYF. The nucleotide sequence is TGTGCCGTTTCATCTGCAGGGACCTCTGGAAACACCATATATTTT.